This T cell receptor beta chain was sequenced during a study of beta chain features in type 1 diabetes. Many counts were recorded for this clone. The CDR3 loop spans 14 amino acids. Germline lookup yields CDR1 SGHRS and CDR2 YFSETQ. The V end was cut by 4 bases, the J end by 0 bases, with 9 bases between. Sequencing targeted expressed TCRB transcripts, as all isolated RNA had been reverse transcribed. TCRdb keeps only in-frame clones here, not all; method: immunoSEQ multiplex PCR. Among under 300,000 clones listed, 7.5% to 9.5% were seen once. The sequence was obtained from a woman aged 18 to 35 in good health. The chain employs TRBV5-1 and TRBJ2-3; tentatively, D is TRBD1 (5 bases). Sequenced: central memory CD4+ T cells from blood. The CDR3 loop reads CASSPDSSTDTQYF. The DNA of the CDR3 is TGCGCCAGCAGCCCAGACAGTAGCACAGATACGCAGTATTTT.